Listed below are T cell receptor beta chains from one sample, sequenced in a study of blood T cell repertoires in COVID-19. Assay: immunoSEQ multiplex PCR; the TCRdb copy retains only in-frame clones and omits some. Altogether about 440,000 clones are present, less than 95% being singletons, with the ten largest covering 0.6%. The source material was PBMCs or T cells enriched from blood (not recorded which). These receptors were obtained from a man between 18 and 29 years old who had recovered from COVID-19. Each CDR3 is given with its conserved first and last residue. The order of the fields is J gene, clone size, D gene, V gene, CDR3 DNA, CDR3 protein. The D gene is left open where the match is weak. The size entry is marked missing in some rows and otherwise reads once, few, many or a size class.

TRBJ1-2 | - | TRBD1 | TRBV5-1 | TGCGCCAGCAGCTCAGGGGACAGGGATGGCTACACCTTC | CASSSGDRDGYTF
TRBJ2-1 | - | - | TRBV19 | TGTGCCAGTAGTTTTACTAGAGAGAATGAGCAGTTCTTC | CASSFTRENEQFF
TRBJ1-2 | - | TRBD1 | TRBV2 | TGTGCCAGCACCGGGACAGGGGGGATTATCCTTGGCTACACCTTC | CASTGTGGIILGYTF
TRBJ2-4 | - | - | TRBV7-2 | TGTGCCAGCAGTCAAGGGGCAGAAGCCAAAAACATTCAGTACTTC | CASSQGAEAKNIQYF
TRBJ1-5 | - | - | TRBV2 | TGTGCCAGCAGTGGAGAGGTTCAGCCCCAGCATTTT | CASSGEVQPQHF
TRBJ2-1 | once | - | TRBV27 | TGTGCCAGCAGTTTTAATATCCGAACCGGTATACCTTACAATGAGCAGTTCTTC | CASSFNIRTGIPYNEQFF
TRBJ1-1 | - | - | TRBV7-3 | TGTGCCAGCAGCCTGGGCGAGGGGAGGTGGAACACTGAAGCTTTCTTT | CASSLGEGRWNTEAFF
TRBJ2-5 | - | TRBD1 | TRBV5-4 | TGTGCCAGCAGCTTCGGGACAGGGTCCCAGCCAGAGACCCAGTACTTC | CASSFGTGSQPETQYF
TRBJ1-4 | - | TRBD1 | TRBV3-1/TRBV3-2 | TGTGCCAGCAGCTTCGGACAGGGAACTAATGAAAAACTGTTTTTT | CASSFGQGTNEKLFF
TRBJ1-2 | - | - | TRBV27 | TGTGCCAGCAGCCTTCAAAGGGGGAATAACTATGGCTACACCTTC | CASSLQRGNNYGYTF
TRBJ1-1 | - | - | TRBV7-9 | TGTGCCAGCACCCAGAATACGGGACAAAGGGACACTGAAGCTTTCTTT | CASTQNTGQRDTEAFF
TRBJ1-2 | - | TRBD1 | TRBV3-1/TRBV3-2 | TGTGCCAGCAGCCCCCCGGGACAGGGACTTTCTGGCTACACCTTC | CASSPPGQGLSGYTF
TRBJ2-2 | - | - | TRBV6-1 | TGTGCCAGCAGTGAAGGCCGGGGGGAGCTGTTTTTT | CASSEGRGELFF
TRBJ1-2 | - | TRBD1 | TRBV6-5 | TGTGCCAGCCGACAGGGGATGCTCGATGGCTACACCTTC | CASRQGMLDGYTF
TRBJ1-2 | - | TRBD1 | TRBV15 | TGTGCCACCAGCAGAGATACGACAGGGGCCGGCTACACCTTC | CATSRDTTGAGYTF
TRBJ2-5 | - | TRBD1 | TRBV4-1 | TGCGCCAGCAGCCAAGCCGACAGGGGAGAGACCCAGTACTTC | CASSQADRGETQYF
TRBJ2-1 | - | - | TRBV27 | TGTGCCAGCAGTTACCCTAGCCGGAATGAGCAGTTCTTC | CASSYPSRNEQFF
TRBJ2-7 | - | - | TRBV20-1 | TGCAGTGCCAGTACCCCGGGACAAGGAACCTACGAGCAGTACTTC | CSASTPGQGTYEQYF
TRBJ1-5 | - | - | TRBV6-5 | TGTGCCAGCGGGGGGGGCATCGAAAGGCCCCAGCATTTT | CASGGGIERPQHF
TRBJ1-6 | - | - | TRBV3-1/TRBV3-2 | TGTGCCAGCCGAGCGAGCTCCTATAATTCACCCCTCCACTTT | CASRASSYNSPLHF
TRBJ2-1 | - | - | TRBV2 | TGTGCCAGCAATAGGGACTCCTCCTACAATGAGCAGTTCTTC | CASNRDSSYNEQFF
TRBJ2-1 | once | - | TRBV12-5 | TGTGCTAGTGGGTTGGGTAGCTCCTACAATGAGCAGTTCTTC | CASGLGSSYNEQFF
TRBJ1-2 | once | - | TRBV18 | TGTGCCAGCTCCTTTACTGATAACTATGGCTACACCTTC | CASSFTDNYGYTF
TRBJ2-7 | - | - | TRBV10-1 | TGCGCCAGCACCCACAACAGGGAGCCCCCCTACGAGCAGTACTTC | CASTHNREPPYEQYF
TRBJ1-1 | - | - | TRBV6-5 | TGTGCCAGCAGCCATAACACTGAAGCTTTCTTT | CASSHNTEAFF
TRBJ1-2 | - | - | TRBV19 | TGTGCCAGTAGTATAGTCCCCCTGAGGGTCTATGGCTACACCTTC | CASSIVPLRVYGYTF